The sequence of this T cell receptor beta chain was determined in a study of T-cell reconstitution after alpha-beta-depleted transplantation in children (dated by TCRdb to 2016 to 2017). Background on the whole study: The study quantitatively tracked T-cell immune reconstitution after TCRalphabeta/CD19-depleted allogeneic hematopoietic cell transplantation in children using TCR repertoire profiling. What the research found in general, with its limitations: The high TCRbeta diversity at day 60 in some patients was ascribed to recipient T cells and intrathymic progenitors that had survived conditioning. Apparently early alphabetaT-cell count recovery about two months after transplant reportedly relied on only several hundred rapidly expanded clones derived from non-depleted graft cells. Over subsequent months, a decline in hyperexpanded clone frequencies was noted, and after one year, T-cell counts and TCRbeta diversity were mostly ascribed to newly produced T cells.

Per the publication, the treatment or condition label means: allogeneic hematopoietic cell transplantation with graft depleted of TCRalphabeta T cells and CD19 B cells. The children who served as transplant recipients had been given grafts of TCRalphabeta/CD19-depleted allogeneic hematopoietic cells. Here V drops 7 bases and J drops 9 bases, and the junction holds 5 bases not matched to any gene. Measured from the cysteine to the phenylalanine, the CDR3 is 13 residues long. The entry retains the CDR3 DNA only, 39 bases that are in frame from base 1. This clonotype was seen ten or more times. This clone's antigen is unknown. No quality values exist for individual bases; no much larger clone is one base distant. The library came from PCR. The sequencer listed for this sample is Illumina HiSeq 2500. To normalize quantification of the TCRbeta repertoire, the TCR libraries were built with molecular barcoding that relied on unique molecular identifiers. The raw public reads went through TCRdb reprocessing: fastp at Q25, MiXCR clone calling, in-frame beta chains kept. CDR3 protein sequences are deduplicated, and each keeps its most common genes and DNA. The sample table shows hundreds of thousands of distinct CDR3 sequences, and about an eighth are seen once. The ten largest clones capture 0.79% of the sample.

Sequencing was performed on PBMCs, taken before TCRalphabeta/CD19-depleted stem cell transplant. The V gene is TRBV12-3 or TRBV12-4 and the J gene is TRBJ2-1; 11 central nucleotides agree with TRBD2. The clonotype was recovered from a girl aged 2-10 years with congenital amegakaryocytic thrombocytopenia, due to receive a stem cell transplant. This receptor has the CDR3 CASKLAGVGEQFF. The nucleotide sequence reads TGTGCCAGCAAACTAGCGGGAGTGGGTGAGCAGTTCTTC.